The 31 T cell receptor beta chains presented below share a single source sample, sequenced in a study of shared clonotypes between healthy human individuals. Sequenced by immunoSEQ multiplex PCR; TCRdb stores in-frame clones only, minus some. The sample contains a few million clones, about 94% of which appear only once. The sequenced material came from naive CD4+ T cells sorted from blood. Documented subset: CD45RA+ positively selected. These receptors came from a man between 18 and 29 years old in good health.

The gene calls are TRBV11-2 and TRBJ1-5; D uncertain. CDR1 SGHAT and CDR2 FQNNGV come from the germline V gene. The V end lost 2 bases, the J end lost 5 bases, and 13 bases lay between the germline ends. CDR3 length: 15 amino acids. CDR3 sequence: CASSLLGHGDQPQHF. The CDR3, as DNA: TGTGCCAGCAGCTTACTAGGGCACGGCGATCAGCCCCAGCATTTT.

This clone came up once. This chain links TRBV14 with TRBJ1-6; D is ambiguous. The CDR3 sequence is 16 residues long. The V gene lost 4 bases and the J gene lost 0 bases, with 10 bases spanning the gap. Germline V gene sequence: CDR1 SGHDN, CDR2 FVKESK. CDR3 protein: CASSRQSSSYNSPLHF. DNA of the CDR3: TGTGCCAGCAGCCGTCAGTCGAGCTCCTATAATTCACCCCTCCACTTT.

The chain employs TRBV30 and TRBJ2-7; TRBD2 aligns across 8 bases. V lost 4 bases to trimming and J lost 3 bases; unmatched junction nucleotides: 5. Germline V lookup: CDR1 GTSNPN, CDR2 SVGIG (reference sequence). This CDR3 region has 13 residues. Here the CDR3 DNA reads TGTGCCTGGAAGGGAGCGGGAGACTACGAGCAGTACTTC. Protein product: CAWKGAGDYEQYF.

Notes on this clone: Other DNA sequences in the sample encode the same CDR3. The gene calls are TRBV2 and TRBJ1-2; D unclear. Germline CDR1 reads SNHLY; CDR2 reads FYNNEI. Trimming took 3 bases from V and 7 from J, leaving 6 bases between them. The CDR3 is 11 residues long. The CDR3 spells CASSEAGGYTF. The CDR3 DNA sequence: TGTGCCAGCAGTGAGGCGGGTGGCTACACCTTC.

The J gene is TRBJ2-2, the V gene TRBV5-6, with D uncertain. CDR1 and CDR2 from the germline V gene are SGHDT and YYEEEE. The CDR3 spans 12 residues. V shed 1 base and J shed 6 bases, with 4 bases lying between them. CDR3 region: CASSLTAGELFF. The DNA of the CDR3 is TGTGCCAGCAGCTTGACTGCCGGGGAGCTGTTTTTT.

This clone was seen only a few times. The same CDR3 is also encoded by other DNA sequences in this sample. CDR3 sequence reads: CASRGTDTQYF. The CDR3, as DNA: TGTGCCAGCAGGGGCACAGATACGCAGTATTTT. V is TRBV6-6 and J is TRBJ2-3; D unresolved. This CDR3 region has 11 residues. Trimming removed 6 bases at V and 1 base at J, with 2 bases between. The germline V gene encodes CDR1 MNHNY and CDR2 SVGAGI (reference sequence).

V is TRBV30 and J is TRBJ1-4; 9 nucleotides line up with TRBD1. Germline V CDR1 and CDR2: GTSNPN, SVGIG (reference sequence). The CDR3 has 14 residues. After removal of 0 bases from V and 8 bases from J, the junction contained 4 bases not matched to a gene. The CDR3 sequence is CAWSVGDREEKLFF. As DNA, the CDR3 is TGTGCCTGGAGTGTGGGGGACAGGGAGGAAAAACTGTTTTTT.

V usage is TRBV30 and J usage is TRBJ1-3, with unresolved D. Trimming removed 6 bases at V and 0 bases at J, with 6 bases between. In germline, CDR1 is GTSNPN, CDR2 SVGIG (reference sequence). The CDR3 has 12 amino acids. This CDR3 is CACASSGNTIYF. CDR3 sequence (DNA): TGTGCCTGTGCGAGCTCTGGAAACACCATATATTTT.

The rearrangement uses TRBV2 and TRBJ2-1; 11 positions match TRBD2. Per the germline V gene, CDR1 is SNHLY and CDR2 is FYNNEI. The CDR3 is made up of 15 amino acids. V lost 5 bases, J lost 3 bases, and 3 bases stayed unmatched. DNA for the CDR3: TGTGCCAGCAGTCTCGGGACTAGCGGCTACAATGAGCAGTTCTTC. It codes for CASSLGTSGYNEQFF. Based on the CDR3 plus reference TRBV2 and TRBJ2-1, the full variable domain is EPEVTQTPSHQVTQMGQEVILRCVPISNHLYFYWYRQILGQKVEFLVSFYNNEISEKSEIFDDQFSVERPDGSNFTLKIRSTKLEDSAMYFCASSLGTSGYNEQFFGPGTRLTVL.

The chain joins TRBV7-9 to TRBJ2-5; 7 bases are a match to TRBD2. Germline values: CDR1 SEHNR, CDR2 FQNEAQ (reference sequence). The ends lost 2 bases at V and 2 bases at J; junction bases unmatched: 8. The CDR3 covers 16 residues. Here the CDR3 DNA reads TGTGCCAGCAGCTTATGGCGGGGCGGGGGACAAGAGACCCAGTACTTC. Translated: CASSLWRGGGQETQYF.

This sequence joins TRBV9 and TRBJ2-1; 8 positions match TRBD2. The CDR3 runs 15 residues. Unmatched junction bases numbered 13, after V lost 1 base and J lost 13 bases. Germline CDR1 reads SGDLS; CDR2 reads YYNGEE. CDR3 sequence (DNA): TGTGCCAGCAGCGTAACAACTAGCGGACCAATGAGTCAGTTCTTC. It encodes CASSVTTSGPMSQFF.

This chain uses TRBV5-4 with TRBJ1-1; TRBD1 is a possible D gene (5 bases). Germline V gene sequence: CDR1 SGHNT, CDR2 YYREEE (reference sequence). Between the trimmed V and J ends, which lost 2 bases and 0 bases, there was a span of 11 bases. The CDR3 has 15 amino acids. CDR3 DNA: TGTGCCAGCAGCTTTGAAGGGGCCATGAACACTGAAGCTTTCTTT. Encoded protein: CASSFEGAMNTEAFF.

The J gene is TRBJ1-2, the V gene TRBV19, with a possible D match to TRBD1 (6 bases). V was clipped by 3 bases and J by 0 bases, with 14 bases between them. This CDR3 has 16 amino acids. CDR1 is LNHDA and CDR2 is SQIVND in the germline V gene (reference sequence). CDR3 amino acids: CASSMFKGGPNYGYTF. In DNA, the CDR3 is TGTGCCAGTAGTATGTTCAAGGGGGGCCCTAACTATGGCTACACCTTC.

This chain connects TRBV6-6 to TRBJ2-7; perhaps TRBD1 as D (6 bases). V was shortened by 4 bases and J by 5 bases, with 15 bases between the two germline ends. CDR3 size: 14 residues. Germline lookup yields CDR1 MNHNY and CDR2 SVGAGI (reference sequence). CDR3 sequence (DNA): TGTGCCAGCAGTTCGGGCCTCCCAGGGGACGAGCAGTACTTC. Translating it yields CASSSGLPGDEQYF.

The chain uses TRBV5-1 and TRBJ1-1, with unresolved D. The CDR3 totals 14 residues. V dropped 4 bases and J dropped 1 base, with 11 bases sitting between them. CDR1 is SGHRS and CDR2 is YFSETQ in the germline V gene. The CDR3 sequence: CASSTNIQNTEAFF. The CDR3 nucleotides read TGCGCCAGCAGCACCAACATCCAGAACACTGAAGCTTTCTTT. The full variable domain, its missing parts supplied by reference TRBV5-1 and TRBJ1-1, is KAGVTQTPRYLIKTRGQQVTLSCSPISGHRSVSWYQQTPGQGLQFLFEYFSETQRNKGNFPGRFSGRQFSNSRSEMNVSTLELGDSALYLCASSTNIQNTEAFFGQGTRLTVV.

The rearrangement joins TRBV5-1 to TRBJ2-7, with D perhaps being TRBD1 or TRBD2 (6 bases each). The CDR3 extends over 12 amino acids. The germline V and J ends were trimmed by 4 bases and 7 bases, with 12 bases remaining between them. Germline CDR1 reads SGHRS; CDR2 reads YFSETQ. Written as DNA, the CDR3 is TGCGCCAGCAGCCCGGGGGCCCGGGAGCAGTACTTC. This codes for CASSPGAREQYF.

This chain joins TRBV5-1 and TRBJ1-2; 10 bases line up with TRBD1. Unmatched junction bases numbered 6, after V lost 0 bases and J lost 7 bases. The CDR3 covers 15 residues. Germline V gene lookup returns CDR1 SGHRS and CDR2 YFSETQ. The CDR3 region is CASSLARDRGAGYTF. The CDR3 DNA is TGCGCCAGCAGCTTGGCCCGGGACAGGGGAGCTGGCTACACCTTC.

This chain connects TRBV30 to TRBJ1-2, with TRBD1 matching over 9 bases. V shed 4 bases and J 2 bases; nucleotides not matched to a gene: 5. Germline V gene lookup returns CDR1 GTSNPN and CDR2 SVGIG (reference sequence). The CDR3 extends over 14 amino acids. Here the CDR3 DNA reads TGTGCCTGGACCCGGACAGGGGAAAACTATGGCTACACCTTC. It codes for CAWTRTGENYGYTF.

The chain has TRBV6-6 and TRBJ1-5; D ambiguous. Trimming cost V 7 bases and J 1 base, with 5 bases left between them. CDR3 length: 12 amino acids. The germline V gene has CDR1 MNHNY and CDR2 SVGAGI (reference sequence). CDR3 in DNA: TGTGCCAGCACCGGCAGCAATCAGCCCCAGCATTTT. Residues: CASTGSNQPQHF.

This clone was seen more than once but under ten times. The chain combines TRBV7-2 with TRBJ1-2, with no clear D. V was shortened by 4 bases and J by 3 bases, with 15 bases between the two germline ends. Looked up from germline, CDR1 is SGHTA and CDR2 is FQGNSA. The CDR3 totals 15 residues. CDR3 sequence reads: CASSSPSGSHYGYTF. CDR3 nucleotide sequence: TGTGCCAGCAGCTCTCCTTCCGGGAGCCACTATGGCTACACCTTC.

This chain uses TRBV7-2 with TRBJ2-7, with TRBD2 matching 7 bases. CDR3 size: 15 residues. J gave up 4 bases and V 4 bases, and 10 bases lay outside the gene matches. Germline CDR1 is SGHTA and CDR2 is FQGNSA. The CDR3 loop is CASSYSGWDFYEQYF. The DNA of the CDR3 is TGTGCCAGCAGCTATAGCGGGTGGGATTTTTACGAGCAGTACTTC.

This chain connects TRBV6-6 to TRBJ1-1; D remains ambiguous. Trimming left V 7 bases short and J 5 bases short, with 17 bases between. Germline V CDR1 and CDR2: MNHNY, SVGAGI (reference sequence). The CDR3 covers 14 residues. In nucleotides, the CDR3 is TGTGCCAGCACTATTACCCGGGTTGGTACTGAAGCTTTCTTT. The encoded protein is CASTITRVGTEAFF.

For this clone: This specimen includes other DNA sequences encoding the same CDR3. This chain joins TRBV30 and TRBJ2-3; D is unclear. Germline-derived CDR1 and CDR2 are GTSNPN and SVGIG (reference sequence). V was shortened by 5 bases and J by 1 base, with 10 bases between the two germline ends. The CDR3 is 13 residues long. The CDR3 nucleotides are TGTGCCTGGTCGGGTGGGCGCACAGATACGCAGTATTTT. Its translation is CAWSGGRTDTQYF.

The chain has TRBV6-1 and TRBJ2-7, with TRBD1 as a possible D gene (6 bases). The V gene's germline CDR1 is MNHNS and CDR2 SASEGT. Trimming pared 4 bases from V and 3 bases from J, leaving 10 bases between. This CDR3 has 13 residues. The CDR3 region is CASSVGRGYEQYF. The CDR3 nucleotides read TGTGCCAGCAGTGTTGGCAGGGGCTACGAGCAGTACTTC.

Only one count was recorded for this clone. The V call is TRBV28, the J call TRBJ2-2; D is unresolved. CDR1 is MDHEN and CDR2 is SYDVKM in the germline V gene. There are 14 residues in the CDR3. The V end lost 10 bases, the J end lost 0 bases, and 12 bases lay between the germline ends. CDR3 region: CAIAKGANTGELFF. In DNA, the CDR3 is TGTGCCATCGCGAAGGGCGCGAACACCGGGGAGCTGTTTTTT.

The rearrangement uses TRBV9 and TRBJ2-7; D could derive from TRBD1 or TRBD2 (6 bases each). Trimming shortened V by 4 bases and J by 0 bases, and 17 bases separated the two germline ends. CDR3 size: 16 residues. Germline CDR1 SGDLS, CDR2 YYNGEE. Here the CDR3 DNA reads TGTGCCAGCAGCCCAGATGGGGGGCTCAACTCCTACGAGCAGTACTTC. Translating it yields CASSPDGGLNSYEQYF.

The J gene is TRBJ2-1, the V gene TRBV5-1, with 8 bases lining up with TRBD1. V shed 4 bases and J 2 bases; nucleotides not matched to a gene: 5. The CDR3 runs 15 residues. From germline, CDR1 is SGHRS and CDR2 YFSETQ. Written as DNA, the CDR3 is TGCGCCAGCAGCCTCCAGGACAGGGCCTACAATGAGCAGTTCTTC. The encoded protein is CASSLQDRAYNEQFF.

About this clone: This sample also contains other DNA sequences that code for the same CDR3. The V and J genes are TRBV11-3 and TRBJ2-2; a weak D match, TRBD2 (5 bases). There are 14 residues in the CDR3. The V and J ends lost 0 bases and 5 bases respectively, with 7 bases between them. Per the germline V gene, CDR1 is SGHNT and CDR2 is YENEEA. The CDR3 nucleotides are TGTGCCAGCAGCTTAGATCGCGGGACCGGGGAGCTGTTTTTT. Translation gives CASSLDRGTGELFF.

This clone occurred once. The chain carries TRBV6-1 and TRBJ2-7; D is possibly TRBD1 (5 bases). With 6 bases removed from V and 3 bases from J, the gap between germline ends came to 9 bases. Looked up from germline, CDR1 is MNHNS and CDR2 is SASEGT. This CDR3 has 12 amino acids. The chain's CDR3 is CASRQGFYEQYF. The CDR3 region has the DNA TGTGCCAGCAGGCAGGGTTTCTACGAGCAGTACTTC.

CDR3 DNA sequence: TGTGCCAGCAGCGCCTTCACCGGGGCGGACTATGGCTACACCTTC. Translating it yields CASSAFTGADYGYTF. V usage is TRBV11-2 and J usage is TRBJ1-2; tentatively, D is TRBD1 (5 bases). This CDR3 region has 15 residues. The ends were cut back, 5 bases at V and 3 bases at J, with 16 bases in the middle. Germline values: CDR1 SGHAT, CDR2 FQNNGV.

The chain combines TRBV10-3 with TRBJ2-7; weak D call: TRBD2 (6 bases). This CDR3 is built from 12 residues. Germline V gene sequence: CDR1 ENHRY, CDR2 SYGVKD. Trimming cost V 8 bases and J 1 base, with 9 bases left between them. CDR3 coding DNA: TGTGCCATCGGGGAGGCTTCCTACGAGCAGTACTTC. Amino acids: CAIGEASYEQYF.